These 13 T cell receptor beta chains were sequenced from one sample in a study of shared clonotypes between healthy human individuals. Data came from immunoSEQ multiplex PCR; TCRdb stores just in-frame clones and leaves some out. The table includes about 870,000 clones, more than 85% detected once. Naivety among CD8 cells was defined by CD45RO negativity and positive CCR7 selection, thereby excluding terminally differentiated effector memory CD45RA+ cells. Sequences were obtained from naive CD8+ T cells sorted from blood. The source is a man younger than 40 in good health.

The chain has TRBV28 and TRBJ2-7, with D perhaps TRBD1 or TRBD2 (5 bases each). Trimming stripped 2 bases from V and 2 bases from J, with 22 bases between. Per germline, CDR1 MDHEN and CDR2 SYDVKM. The CDR3 runs to 18 residues. The CDR3 DNA reads TGTGCCAGCAGTTTACGTGTCCAGGGAGTAGGGCTAGCCTACGAGCAGTACTTC. Protein product: CASSLRVQGVGLAYEQYF.

This clone was seen only a few times. The chain joins TRBV5-5 to TRBJ2-5, with 11 bases identical to TRBD1. The CDR3 length is 14 residues. Germline trimming cut 4 bases from V and 5 bases from J; bases unmatched to any gene: 4. Germline V lookup: CDR1 SGHKS, CDR2 YYEKEE (reference sequence). In nucleotides, the CDR3 is TGTGCCAGCAGCGGCGGACAGGGGGCCGAGACCCAGTACTTC. This encodes CASSGGQGAETQYF. Full variable domain (rest looked up from reference TRBV5-5 and TRBJ2-5): DAGVTQSPTHLIKTRGQQVTLRCSPISGHKSVSWYQQVLGQGPQFIFQYYEKEERGRGNFPDRFSARQFPNYSSELNVNALLLGDSALYLCASSGGQGAETQYFGPGTRLLVL.

This rearrangement joins TRBV7-9 to TRBJ2-7, with D perhaps being TRBD1 or TRBD2 (5 bases each). The CDR3 extends over 14 amino acids. Looked up from germline, CDR1 is SEHNR and CDR2 is FQNEAQ (reference sequence). The germline V and J ends were trimmed by 5 bases and 6 bases, with 17 bases remaining between them. The CDR3 spells CASSPRDAPGEQYF. CDR3 nucleotide sequence: TGTGCCAGCAGCCCTAGGGACGCCCCCGGCGAGCAGTACTTC.

This rearrangement joins TRBV5-1 to TRBJ2-1; D is ambiguous. The germline V gene has CDR1 SGHRS and CDR2 YFSETQ. The CDR3 runs to 18 residues. Trimming took off 1 base at V and 1 base at J, with 18 bases between the two ends. This chain's CDR3 is CASSLRSRTARSYNEQFF. As DNA, the CDR3 is TGCGCCAGCAGCTTGCGTTCTAGAACGGCCAGATCCTACAATGAGCAGTTCTTC.

The chain couples TRBV4-1 to TRBJ2-4, with D possibly TRBD1 on 6 matching bases. Deletions cut 5 bases from V and 8 bases from J, with 16 bases between. Looked up from germline, CDR1 is MGHRA and CDR2 is YSYEKL. CDR3 size: 14 residues. The CDR3 region has the DNA TGCGCCAGCAGCTTAAATGAGGGGGTGGACATTCAGTACTTC. Translation: CASSLNEGVDIQYF.

V is TRBV15 and J is TRBJ1-3, with TRBD1 as a possible D gene (6 bases). The CDR3 runs 16 residues. Germline V gives CDR1 LNHNV, CDR2 YYDKDF (reference sequence). The ends were cut back, 0 bases at V and 0 bases at J, with 9 bases in the middle. The DNA of the CDR3 is TGTGCCACCAGCAGAGAGGGGGGACACTCTGGAAACACCATATATTTT. Amino acid sequence: CATSREGGHSGNTIYF.

This CDR3 is CASSYRTSGVYNEQFF. CDR3 bases: TGTGCCAGCAGCTACCGGACTAGCGGGGTCTACAATGAGCAGTTCTTC. The chain is built from TRBV11-3 and TRBJ2-1; 12 bases are a match to TRBD2. Germline trimming cut 4 bases from V and 3 bases from J; bases unmatched to any gene: 4. The CDR3 is made up of 16 amino acids. Looked up from germline, CDR1 is SGHNT and CDR2 is YENEEA.

As to this clone: No DNA is shown, since the ends of the CDR3 on it are uncertain; the CDR3 is the one TCRdb lists. The chain joins TRBV27 to TRBJ2-7; TRBD1 is the table's D call and was not checked against the DNA. The germline V gene has CDR1 MNHEY and CDR2 SMNVEV (reference sequence). Including both end residues, the CDR3 is 14 amino acids long. The chain's CDR3 is CASSILGTVHEQYF.

This clone was detected once. The chain combines TRBV11-2 with TRBJ1-1; D unresolved. V was clipped by 1 base and J by 8 bases, with 8 bases between them. The CDR3 spans 12 residues. The germline gives CDR1 SGHAT, CDR2 FQNNGV. The CDR3 nucleotides read TGTGCCAGCAGCTTAGGGCAGAGGGAAGCTTTCTTT. Amino acid sequence: CASSLGQREAFF.

This rearrangement joins TRBV9 to TRBJ1-1; tentative D call: TRBD1 (6 bases). Germline values: CDR1 SGDLS, CDR2 YYNGEE. V lost 3 bases, J lost 4 bases, and 13 bases lay in between. This CDR3 comprises 14 residues. CDR3 residues: CASSGDTGSTEAFF. For the CDR3, the DNA is TGTGCCAGCAGCGGCGATACAGGGAGCACTGAAGCTTTCTTT.

The table lists this clone with a count of one. The gene calls are TRBV18 and TRBJ2-1; a possible D gene is TRBD1 (6 bases). This CDR3 spans 15 amino acids. Per the germline V gene, CDR1 is KGHSH and CDR2 is LQKENI. Trimming took 3 bases from V and 9 from J, leaving 18 bases between them. The DNA of the CDR3 is TGTGCCAGCTCACCTTGGACAGACGGAGGACGTGAGCAGTTCTTC. It encodes CASSPWTDGGREQFF.

The chain is built from TRBV13 and TRBJ1-4, with unresolved D. CDR3 length: 16 residues. CDR1 PRHDT and CDR2 FYEKMQ come from the germline V gene (reference sequence). V was trimmed by 0 bases and J by 0 bases, leaving 8 bases between them. The CDR3 sequence: CASSLGQQATNEKLFF. DNA of the CDR3: TGTGCCAGCAGCTTAGGACAGCAAGCAACTAATGAAAAACTGTTTTTT.

The chain joins TRBV14 to TRBJ1-2, with unresolved D. V gave up 4 bases and J gave up 2 bases, with 8 bases separating them. The germline V gene has CDR1 SGHDN and CDR2 FVKESK. The CDR3 has 13 residues. The DNA of the CDR3 is TGTGCCAGCAGCCGTGGGCCCAACTATGGCTACACCTTC. Its protein product is CASSRGPNYGYTF. Using reference TRBV14 and TRBJ1-2 for the parts outside the CDR3, the full variable domain is EAGVTQFPSHSVIEKGQTVTLRCDPISGHDNLYWYRRVMGKEIKFLLHFVKESKQDESGMPNNRFLAERTGGTYSTLKVQPAELEDSGVYFCASSRGPNYGYTFGSGTRLTVV.